Ten or more counts support the clone carrying this T cell receptor (beta chain). What it recognizes is unknown. Sorting isolated naive CD8 T cells as CD8+CD4-CCR7+CD45RA+ events. TCRdb called the PCR reads again in MiXCR, with one record for every CDR3 protein. The sample contains some 650,000 distinct CDR3 sequences, just under 20% of which appear only once. The sample comes from a study of molecular identifiers for immune sequencing clone quantification. About the research overall: Replicate RNA came from approximately 20,000 or 100,000 naive CD8 cells and was split five ways, and four parts were sequenced.

Trimming removed 6 bases at V and 6 bases at J, with 10 bases between. CDR3 length: 12 amino acids. Whole-study results and caveats: Should identical TCR molecules share a barcode, the sizes of highly expanded clones could be underestimated.

The chain carries TRBV12-3 or TRBV12-4 and TRBJ2-3; D gene ambiguous. The receptor was isolated from a human donor in good health. Some libraries in this study had Jurkat cell RNA spiked in. The sequenced sample was naive CD8+ T cells from blood, with Jurkat cell RNA spiked in. Noted subset: FACS-sorted CD8+CD4-CCR7+CD45RA+ naive T cells. CDR3 nucleotide sequence: TGTGCCAGCAGCCCTATATGGGATACGCAGTATTTT. Amino acids: CASSPIWDTQYF.